These 32 T cell receptor beta chains were sequenced from one sample in a study of beta chain features in type 1 diabetes. Overall study results and limits: Moderate yet significant TCRB CDR3 shortening was seen in Type 1 diabetes patients in all four CD4+ subsets.

Their antigens remain unidentified. Expressed TCRB transcripts were sequenced because the entire RNA isolate underwent reverse transcription. Some clones are missing from TCRdb's copy, which holds only in-frame ones; the method was immunoSEQ multiplex PCR. The data hold some 700,000 clones, with around an eighth observed a single time. The sequenced material came from naive CD4+ T cells from blood. These receptors were obtained from a man aged 18 to 29 with type 1 diabetes.

The rearrangement joins TRBV9 to TRBJ1-4; TRBD1 is a possible D gene (6 bases). Germline V CDR1 and CDR2: SGDLS, YYNGEE. The CDR3 length is 16 residues. V shed 0 bases and J shed 8 bases, with 17 bases lying between them. CDR3: CASSVGQEGIGEKLFF. The CDR3 coding sequence is TGTGCCAGCAGCGTAGGACAGGAGGGGATTGGCGAAAAACTGTTTTTT.

The chain links TRBV9 to TRBJ2-1; D is possibly TRBD1 or TRBD2 (5 bases each). The CDR3 is 15 amino acids. Germline CDR1 reads SGDLS; CDR2 reads YYNGEE. V was cut by 0 bases and J by 6 bases, with 13 bases left in between. CDR3 sequence reads: CASSVVDGAGNEQFF. CDR3 bases: TGTGCCAGCAGCGTAGTGGACGGGGCGGGCAATGAGCAGTTCTTC.

A few counts support this clone. The V gene is TRBV9, the J gene TRBJ2-7; TRBD1 is a possible D gene (5 bases). Germline loops: CDR1 SGDLS, CDR2 YYNGEE. The CDR3 sequence is 14 residues long. V dropped 0 bases and J dropped 2 bases, with 9 bases sitting between them. Written as DNA, the CDR3 is TGTGCCAGCAGCGTAGATCTGGGGCCCTACGAGCAGTACTTC. The encoded protein is CASSVDLGPYEQYF.

This clone appeared a few times. The genes are TRBV30 and TRBJ1-1; the match to TRBD1 covers 8 bases. CDR1 and CDR2 from the germline V gene are GTSNPN and SVGIG (reference sequence). V was clipped by 4 bases and J by 4 bases; unmatched bases: 8. The CDR3 runs to 14 residues. This CDR3 is CAWNRQGTFTEAFF. CDR3 nucleotide sequence: TGTGCCTGGAACCGACAGGGGACCTTCACTGAAGCTTTCTTT. Full variable domain (outside the CDR3, taken from reference TRBV30 and TRBJ1-1): SQTIHQWPATLVQPVGSPLSLECTVEGTSNPNLYWYRQAAGRGLQLLFYSVGIGQISSEVPQNLSASRPQDRQFILSSKKLLLSDSGFYLCAWNRQGTFTEAFFGQGTRLTVV.

V is TRBV7-2 and J is TRBJ2-5, with 9 bases aligning to TRBD2. Trimming took 2 bases from V and 5 from J; bases not matched to a gene: 3. There are 14 residues in the CDR3. The germline V gene has CDR1 SGHTA and CDR2 FQGNSA. The CDR3 nucleotides read TGTGCCAGCAGCTTACTAGCGGGACGGGAGACCCAGTACTTC. This encodes CASSLLAGRETQYF.

In its sample, this clone was seen a few times. The V and J genes are TRBV7-2 and TRBJ2-5, with 7 bases that match TRBD2. The trim removed 2 bases at V and 2 bases at J, leaving 2 bases unmatched. Germline V gene lookup returns CDR1 SGHTA and CDR2 FQGNSA. This CDR3 region has 14 residues. DNA for the CDR3: TGTGCCAGCAGCTTACGAGCGGGGCAAGAGACCCAGTACTTC. Its translation: CASSLRAGQETQYF.

This chain joins TRBV14 and TRBJ1-3, with D unclear. Between the trimmed V and J ends, which lost 2 bases and 3 bases, there was a span of 8 bases. Germline V gene sequence: CDR1 SGHDN, CDR2 FVKESK. The CDR3 runs 14 residues. The CDR3 sequence is CASSQRDSGNTIYF. Written as DNA, the CDR3 is TGTGCCAGCAGCCAAAGGGATAGTGGAAACACCATATATTTT.

V is TRBV30 and J is TRBJ2-1, with TRBD2 matching 9 bases. Germline CDR1 and CDR2: GTSNPN and SVGIG (reference sequence). With 1 base clipped from V and 1 base from J, the junction kept 5 bases outside the gene matches. The CDR3 is made up of 16 amino acids. CDR3 in amino acids: CAWSALAGRSYNEQFF. The CDR3 coding sequence is TGTGCCTGGAGTGCCCTAGCGGGGAGGTCCTACAATGAGCAGTTCTTC.

The CDR3 loop reads CASTPDWKNTEAFF. Here the CDR3 DNA reads TGTGCCAGCACCCCGGACTGGAAAAACACTGAAGCTTTCTTT. The J gene is TRBJ1-1, the V gene TRBV2; no definite D call. From germline, CDR1 is SNHLY and CDR2 FYNNEI. This CDR3 contains 14 residues. Trimming took off 7 bases at V and 2 bases at J, with 14 bases between the two ends.

This rearrangement joins TRBV5-4 to TRBJ2-7, with 7 bases fitting TRBD1. The CDR3 sequence is 14 residues long. J gave up 3 bases and V 4 bases, and 7 bases lay outside the gene matches. CDR1 and CDR2 from the germline V gene are SGHNT and YYREEE (reference sequence). The DNA of the CDR3 is TGTGCCAGCAGCACCCGGGACAGACACTACGAGCAGTACTTC. Protein: CASSTRDRHYEQYF.

In its sample, this clone was seen a few times. The V gene is TRBV28, the J gene TRBJ1-5, with D possibly being TRBD1 (5 bases). Deletions cut 7 bases from V and 0 bases from J, with 13 bases between. This CDR3 has 15 amino acids. The germline gives CDR1 MDHEN, CDR2 SYDVKM. The CDR3 loop is CASTVGGTSNQPQHF. The CDR3 DNA follows: TGTGCCAGCACCGTAGGCGGGACTAGCAATCAGCCCCAGCATTTT.

This clone was seen more than once but under ten times. The chain carries TRBV5-6 and TRBJ1-2; D is unclear. In germline, CDR1 is SGHDT, CDR2 YYEEEE. The V and J ends lost 4 bases and 11 bases respectively, with 12 bases between them. The CDR3 contains 11 residues. The DNA of the CDR3 is TGTGCCAGCAGCCAATGGTGGTGGTACACCTTC. This sequence encodes CASSQWWWYTF.

The rearrangement links TRBV5-1 to TRBJ2-3, with D perhaps TRBD1 or TRBD2 (5 bases each). The CDR3 is 16 residues long. Trimming stripped 3 bases from V and 4 bases from J, with 18 bases between. Germline lookup yields CDR1 SGHRS and CDR2 YFSETQ. CDR3 DNA: TGCGCCAGCAGCTCCTACCGGGACCGAGATGCAGATACGCAGTATTTT. This translates into CASSSYRDRDADTQYF.

The chain recombines TRBV19 with TRBJ1-1; no clear D. Trimming took 4 bases from V and 7 from J, leaving 7 bases between them. This CDR3 spans 11 amino acids. CDR1 is LNHDA and CDR2 is SQIVND in the germline V gene (reference sequence). The chain's CDR3 is CASSTGDEAFF. CDR3 DNA: TGTGCCAGTAGTACCGGGGATGAAGCTTTCTTT.

The gene calls are TRBV18 and TRBJ2-1, with TRBD1 matching over 8 bases. The CDR3 runs 14 residues. V dropped 4 bases and J dropped 7; count of bases not matched to a gene: 6. Germline CDR1 and CDR2: KGHSH and LQKENI. CDR3 loop: CASSLRQGRNEQFF. The CDR3 bases are TGTGCCAGCTCACTCAGACAGGGGAGGAATGAGCAGTTCTTC.

Only a few counts were recorded for this clone. The rearrangement uses TRBV7-6 and TRBJ2-1; TRBD1 matches at 8 bases. V gave up 3 bases and J gave up 4 bases; unmatched junction bases: 8. Germline V gene data show CDR1 as SGHVS and CDR2 as FNYEAQ. CDR3 length: 16 residues. The CDR3 sequence is CASSFRDRIPYNEQFF. CDR3 bases: TGTGCCAGCAGCTTCAGGGACAGGATACCTTACAATGAGCAGTTCTTC. The complete variable domain, with remaining parts taken from reference TRBV7-6 and TRBJ2-1, reads GAGVSQSPRYKVTKRGQDVALRCDPISGHVSLYWYRQALGQGPEFLTYFNYEAQQDKSGLPNDRFSAERPEGSISTLTIQRTEQRDSAMYRCASSFRDRIPYNEQFFGPGTRLTVL.

J is TRBJ2-3 and V is TRBV7-8, with TRBD2 identical over 11 bases. After removal of 1 base from V and 12 bases from J, the junction contained 3 bases not matched to a gene. This CDR3 is built from 13 residues. Germline CDR1 is SGHVS and CDR2 is FQNEAQ. Written as DNA, the CDR3 is TGTGCCAGCAGCTTAGGACTAGCGGGGACCCAGTATTTT. It translates to CASSLGLAGTQYF.

The V and J genes are TRBV5-1 and TRBJ2-2, with 11 nucleotides matching TRBD1. J was trimmed by 4 bases and V by 3 bases; bases with no gene match: 2. The V gene's germline CDR1 is SGHRS and CDR2 YFSETQ. The CDR3 is made up of 15 amino acids. The CDR3 DNA sequence: TGCGCCAGCAGCTCCGGGACAGGGGGCACCGGGGAGCTGTTTTTT. Amino acids: CASSSGTGGTGELFF.

On this clone itself: The same CDR3 can be traced to other DNA sequences in this sample. The CDR3 region is CASSLEGGSNQPQHF. For the CDR3, the DNA is TGTGCCAGCAGCTTAGAAGGGGGAAGCAATCAGCCCCAGCATTTT. V usage is TRBV7-8 and J usage is TRBJ1-5; D possibly corresponds to TRBD1 (6 bases). CDR1 and CDR2 (germline): SGHVS, FQNEAQ. The CDR3 extends over 15 amino acids. V was shortened by 1 base and J by 1 base, with 8 bases between the two germline ends.

With respect to this clone: The sample contains more than one DNA sequence encoding this CDR3. V usage is TRBV30 and J usage is TRBJ1-5; a weak D match, TRBD1 (5 bases). CDR1 is GTSNPN and CDR2 is SVGIG in the germline V gene (reference sequence). The CDR3 runs 13 residues. Trimming left V 0 bases short and J 2 bases short, with 5 bases between. In DNA form, the CDR3 reads TGTGCCTGGAGTGTCAGGGGCAATCAGCCCCAGCATTTT. As protein: CAWSVRGNQPQHF.

Turning to this clone: One junction end disagrees with the germline gene, perhaps due to a read error. This rearrangement joins TRBV7-2 to TRBJ1-2; 7 positions agree with TRBD1. Per germline, CDR1 SGHTA and CDR2 FQGNSA. CDR3 length: 14 residues. As DNA, the CDR3 is TGTGCCAGCACCTTACTCGACAGGGACTATGGCTACACCTTC. Its translation: CASTLLDRDYGYTF.

This clone has just a few counts. This chain uses TRBV18 with TRBJ1-1; possibly TRBD1 for D (5 bases). Germline values: CDR1 KGHSH, CDR2 LQKENI. This CDR3 comprises 14 residues. The germline V and J ends were trimmed by 6 bases and 0 bases, with 11 bases remaining between them. The CDR3 DNA sequence: TGTGCCAGCTCCCTTGCAGGGTTGAACACTGAAGCTTTCTTT. This codes for CASSLAGLNTEAFF.

The genes are TRBV5-1 and TRBJ2-5; D is possibly TRBD1 (5 bases). This CDR3 comprises 14 residues. V lost 0 bases and J lost 4, with 10 bases in between. The germline V gene encodes CDR1 SGHRS and CDR2 YFSETQ. The CDR3 loop is CASSLAGRVETQYF. The CDR3 DNA reads as TGCGCCAGCAGCTTGGCCGGCAGGGTAGAGACCCAGTACTTC.

This clone occurred a few times. This chain joins TRBV5-1 and TRBJ2-1, with D perhaps TRBD2 (6 bases). V was clipped by 5 bases and J by 13 bases, with 22 bases between them. Germline assignment: CDR1 SGHRS and CDR2 YFSETQ. This CDR3 comprises 14 residues. CDR3 nucleotides: TGCGCCAGCAGGCAAGACCGGGACGGGAGAGCCCAGTTCTTC. Amino acids: CASRQDRDGRAQFF.

This sequence joins TRBV19 and TRBJ1-2; D is ambiguous. The CDR3 runs to 11 residues. The V gene lost 1 base and the J gene lost 10 bases, with 7 bases spanning the gap. Germline-derived CDR1 and CDR2 are LNHDA and SQIVND (reference sequence). The CDR3 nucleotides read TGTGCCAGTAGTATAGGACCCGCCTACACCTTC. Protein: CASSIGPAYTF.

This chain connects TRBV2 to TRBJ1-2; a possible D gene is TRBD1 (5 bases). This CDR3 has 13 residues. In germline, CDR1 is SNHLY, CDR2 FYNNEI. V was cut by 6 bases and J by 5 bases, with 13 bases left in between. The CDR3 DNA is TGTGCCAGCAGGACCCGGGGCGGGTATGGCTACACCTTC. Translation gives CASRTRGGYGYTF.

V gene TRBV7-2 combines with J gene TRBJ2-5; D gene uncertain. Trimming shortened V by 5 bases and J by 7 bases, and 11 bases separated the two germline ends. From germline, CDR1 is SGHTA and CDR2 FQGNSA. The CDR3 consists of 12 residues. CDR3 in amino acids: CASSRLPGTQYF. The CDR3, as DNA: TGTGCCAGCAGCCGCCTCCCGGGGACCCAGTACTTC.

This clone was seen more than once but under ten times. The chain uses TRBV7-6 and TRBJ1-5, with a weak D call TRBD1 (6 bases). CDR3 size: 16 residues. Per germline, CDR1 SGHVS and CDR2 FNYEAQ. The germline V and J ends were trimmed by 2 bases and 6 bases, with 17 bases remaining between them. As DNA, the CDR3 is TGTGCCAGCAGCTTATCAACAGGGACTATGGGTCAGCCCCAGCATTTT. It yields the protein CASSLSTGTMGQPQHF.

The chain carries TRBV28 and TRBJ2-7, with a tentative D call TRBD2 (6 bases). From germline, CDR1 is MDHEN and CDR2 SYDVKM. V was clipped by 11 bases and J by 0 bases, with 11 bases between them. The CDR3 extends over 12 amino acids. This CDR3 is CAPPGSSYEQYF. The CDR3 bases are TGTGCCCCGCCCGGGAGCTCCTACGAGCAGTACTTC. Looking up the rest from reference TRBV28 and TRBJ2-7 gives the full variable domain: DVKVTQSSRYLVKRTGEKVFLECVQDMDHENMFWYRQDPGLGLRLIYFSYDVKMKEKGDIPEGYSVSREKKERFSLILESASTNQTSMYLCAPPGSSYEQYFGPGTRLTVT.

The genes are TRBV18 and TRBJ2-7; D gene uncertain. V dropped 3 bases and J dropped 3 bases, with 15 bases sitting between them. The germline gives CDR1 KGHSH, CDR2 LQKENI. The CDR3 contains 15 residues. CDR3: CASSPPVGMFYEQYF. Written as DNA, the CDR3 is TGTGCCAGCTCACCCCCAGTAGGGATGTTCTACGAGCAGTACTTC.

Only a few counts were recorded for this clone. DNA of the CDR3: TGTGCCAGCAGCTATGATGACGAAGCTTTCTTT. Residues: CASSYDDEAFF. This chain uses TRBV6-5 with TRBJ1-1; D gene unclear. Per the germline V gene, CDR1 is MNHEY and CDR2 is SVGAGI. The CDR3 totals 11 residues. Trimming cost V 6 bases and J 8 bases, with 10 bases left between them.

This clone was seen more than once but under ten times. This chain links TRBV29-1 with TRBJ1-2; 8 bases are shared with TRBD1. The CDR3 runs 13 residues. Losses at the gene ends were 5 bases for V and 5 bases for J; bases not matched to a gene: 7. CDR1 is SQVTM and CDR2 is ANQGSEA in the germline V gene. The CDR3, as DNA: TGCAGCGTTCGCGGACAGGGATTATATGGCTACACCTTC. Protein product: CSVRGQGLYGYTF.